The entry below describes one T cell receptor (beta chain). This entry belongs to a study of blood T cell repertoires in COVID-19. Sequenced by immunoSEQ multiplex PCR; TCRdb stores in-frame clones only, minus some. The sample lists 30,000 to 35,000 clones; 93% were seen once. Per germline, CDR1 SGHVS and CDR2 FQNEAQ. The CDR3 runs to 14 residues. J gave up 2 bases and V 3 bases, and 3 bases lay outside the gene matches. This receptor was obtained from a human donor in a cohort sampled during active COVID-19. The sequencing sample was made of peripheral blood. The rearrangement links TRBV7-8 to TRBJ2-5; 7 bases align to TRBD1. The chain's CDR3 is CASSLGTVQETQYF. CDR3 nucleotides: TGTGCCAGCAGCTTGGGGACAGTTCAAGAGACCCAGTACTTC.